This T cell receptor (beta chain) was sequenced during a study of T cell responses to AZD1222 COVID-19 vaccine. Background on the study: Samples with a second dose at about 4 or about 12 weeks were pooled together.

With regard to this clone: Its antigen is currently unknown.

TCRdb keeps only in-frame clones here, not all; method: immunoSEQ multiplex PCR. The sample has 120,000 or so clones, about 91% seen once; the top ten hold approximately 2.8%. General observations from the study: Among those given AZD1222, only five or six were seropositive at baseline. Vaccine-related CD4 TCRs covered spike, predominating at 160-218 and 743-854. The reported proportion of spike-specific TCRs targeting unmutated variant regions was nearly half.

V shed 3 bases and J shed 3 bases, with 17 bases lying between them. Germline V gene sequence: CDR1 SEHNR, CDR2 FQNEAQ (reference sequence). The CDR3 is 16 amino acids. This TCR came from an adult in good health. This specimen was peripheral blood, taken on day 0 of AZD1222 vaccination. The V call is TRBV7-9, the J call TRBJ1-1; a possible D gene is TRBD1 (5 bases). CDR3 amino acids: CASSFGGVVVDTEAFF. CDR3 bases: TGTGCCAGCAGCTTCGGGGGGGTGGTCGTGGACACTGAAGCTTTCTTT.